This T cell receptor beta chain was observed in a study of cytomegalovirus exposure and HLA in healthy donors. The donors were part of the validation cohort, which consisted of about 120 subjects and was separate from the first cohort of 666 subjects. Findings and caveats of the study: Most sequenced TCRs were rare (though some public TCRs occurred in many donors). Using the classifier, cytomegalovirus status was reportedly diagnosed with high specificity and sensitivity. First-cohort TCR clusters tended to co-occur in the roughly 130 validation repertoires, a later analysis found.

The CDR3 consists of 15 residues. Germline CDR1 reads SGHRS; CDR2 reads YFSETQ. With 3 bases clipped from V and 5 bases from J, the junction kept 2 bases outside the gene matches. As to this clone: Its antigen remains unidentified.

The repertoire was sequenced with immunoSEQ multiplex PCR; TCRdb's copy has only in-frame clones and lacks some. The table records some 180,000 clones, roughly three quarters of them present only once. This sequence joins TRBV5-1 and TRBJ1-4, with TRBD1 matching over 12 bases. The sample was PBMCs. This receptor was identified in a woman aged 25 to 39 in good health and CMV-seronegative. CDR3 region: CASSWGQGANEKLFF. DNA for the CDR3: TGCGCCAGCAGCTGGGGACAGGGGGCCAATGAAAAACTGTTTTTT.